The 11 T cell receptor beta chains presented below share a single source sample, sequenced in a study of cytomegalovirus exposure and HLA in healthy donors. 13 Jbeta primers and 60 Vbeta primers were used for the PCR. The data were produced by immunoSEQ multiplex PCR, yet TCRdb's version contains in-frame clones alone and is incomplete. The repertoire holds 49,000 or so clones, with approximately 85% as singletons. Specimen: PBMCs. Every receptor here comes from a boy aged 10-17 years in good health and CMV-seropositive.

This clone occurred a few times. V usage is TRBV2 and J usage is TRBJ1-1, with D possibly TRBD1 on 6 matching bases. V was pared by 4 bases and J by 5 bases, with 8 bases between. CDR1 SNHLY and CDR2 FYNNEI come from the germline V gene. CDR3 length: 12 amino acids. The CDR3 bases are TGTGCCAGCAGTGTACAGGGAACTGAAGCTTTCTTT. It is translated as CASSVQGTEAFF.

In this sample, this clone turned up a few times. The chain couples TRBV6-5 to TRBJ1-2; 7 positions agree with TRBD1. There are 13 residues in the CDR3. The junction had 3 bases not matched to a gene; V was cut back by 0 bases and J by 8 bases. The germline gives CDR1 MNHEY, CDR2 SVGAGI. CDR3: CASSYSEGAGYTF. In DNA form, the CDR3 reads TGTGCCAGCAGTTACTCGGAGGGGGCGGGCTACACCTTC.

V gene TRBV12-5 combines with J gene TRBJ1-1, with D perhaps TRBD1 (6 bases). This CDR3 has 15 amino acids. The germline V gene has CDR1 LGHNT and CDR2 FRNRAP. V lost 1 base, J lost 3 bases, and 12 bases lay in between. CDR3 coding DNA: TGTGCTAGTGGTTTGGGAGGAAGGACAGACACTGAAGCTTTCTTT. As protein: CASGLGGRTDTEAFF.

The chain recombines TRBV6-1 with TRBJ2-7, with a weak D call TRBD1 (6 bases). Trimming removed 0 bases from V and 5 bases from J, with 11 bases in between. CDR3 length: 14 amino acids. Germline V gene data show CDR1 as MNHNS and CDR2 as SASEGT. CDR3 nucleotide sequence: TGTGCCAGCAGTGAAGCATACAGGGTTGACGAGCAGTACTTC. Its translation is CASSEAYRVDEQYF.

On this clone: Germline is not matched at one junction end, which may reflect a read error. The V gene is TRBV18, the J gene TRBJ1-5, with D unclear. The CDR3 spans 15 residues. Looked up from germline, CDR1 is KGHSH and CDR2 is LQKENI. The CDR3 region is CASSDGARIDQRQHF. CDR3 DNA: TGTGCCAGCTCAGACGGAGCCCGAATCGATCAGCGCCAGCATTTT.

V and J are TRBV6-7 and TRBJ1-5; 9 bases map to TRBD1. TRBV6-7 is marked as an open reading frame, function uncertain. The CDR3 has 18 residues. J was trimmed by 8 bases and V by 5 bases; bases with no gene match: 19. The CDR3 region has the DNA TGTGCCAGCAGTACCAAGGACAACAGGGGGCTTGGGGCTGAGCCCCAGCATTTT. Its translation: CASSTKDNRGLGAEPQHF.

This chain uses TRBV7-9 with TRBJ2-5, with D possibly matching TRBD2 (6 bases). Trimming removed 3 bases from V and 3 bases from J, with 11 bases in between. CDR1 is SEHNR, CDR2 FQNEAQ, per germline (reference sequence). The CDR3 covers 14 residues. The CDR3 region has the DNA TGTGCCAGCAGCTTGATCTGGGGGGAAGAGACCCAGTACTTC. This codes for CASSLIWGEETQYF.

The rearrangement joins TRBV5-8 to TRBJ1-3; 8 nucleotides line up with TRBD1. The germline V gene has CDR1 SGHTS and CDR2 YDEGEE. Trimming removed 3 bases from V and 4 bases from J; junction bases left unmatched: 9. The CDR3 has 16 amino acids. CDR3 coding DNA: TGTGCCAGCAGCTACAGGGGGTTGGTGCGAGGAAACACCATATATTTT. It encodes CASSYRGLVRGNTIYF.

Turning to this clone: Likely a read error: the CDR3 ends without its conserved phenylalanine or tryptophan. This chain joins TRBV7-2 and TRBJ1-5; no firm D call. Germline CDR1 and CDR2: SGHTA and FQGNSA. The CDR3 is made up of 13 amino acids. Trimming left V 1 base short and J 7 bases short, with 8 bases between. DNA for the CDR3: TGTGCCAGCAGCTTAGGGGCACGCCAGCCCCAGCATTGT. Its protein is CASSLGARQPQHC.

The chain is built from TRBV11-2 and TRBJ2-7; a possible D gene is TRBD2 (5 bases). Trimming shortened V by 6 bases and J by 6 bases, and 18 bases separated the two germline ends. Germline V gene sequence: CDR1 SGHAT, CDR2 FQNNGV. CDR3 size: 14 residues. CDR3 sequence (DNA): TGTGCCAGCAGTCCTTCACAGCTGGGAGTCGAGCAGTACTTC. Its translation is CASSPSQLGVEQYF.

V gene TRBV2 combines with J gene TRBJ2-7; tentative D call: TRBD1 (6 bases). The V and J ends lost 4 bases and 2 bases respectively, with 12 bases between them. The CDR3 is 14 amino acids. The germline gives CDR1 SNHLY, CDR2 FYNNEI. CDR3 bases: TGTGCCAGCAGTGGGACAGTAGTCACCTACGAGCAGTACTTC. This gives the protein CASSGTVVTYEQYF.